A single T cell receptor beta chain is shown here with its context. Its antigen remains unknown. These data belong to a study of cytomegalovirus exposure and HLA in healthy donors. Study results and limitations: Published work reported that the classifier diagnosed cytomegalovirus status with high specificity and sensitivity.

Method: immunoSEQ multiplex PCR; TCRdb's copy keeps in-frame clones and lacks some. Of about 98,000 clones listed, 85% to 95% are singletons. From germline, CDR1 is SGHRS and CDR2 YFSETQ. Unmatched junction bases numbered 1, after V lost 9 bases and J lost 3 bases. There are 11 residues in the CDR3. The chain links TRBV5-1 to TRBJ2-7, with 9 bases lining up with TRBD1. The TCR was taken from a woman under 30 in good health and CMV-seronegative. Input material: PBMCs. The CDR3 DNA is TGCGCCAAGACAGGGGGCTACGAGCAGTACTTC. Its protein product is CAKTGGYEQYF.